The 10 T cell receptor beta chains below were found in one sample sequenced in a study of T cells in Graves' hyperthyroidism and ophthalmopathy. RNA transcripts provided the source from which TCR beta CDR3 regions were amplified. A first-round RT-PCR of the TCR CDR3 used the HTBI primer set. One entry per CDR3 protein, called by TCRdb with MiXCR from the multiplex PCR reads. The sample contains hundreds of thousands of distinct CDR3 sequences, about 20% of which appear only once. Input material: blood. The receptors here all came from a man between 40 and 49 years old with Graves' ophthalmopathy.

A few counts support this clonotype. The CDR3 loop reads CASSYEGEAFF. CDR3 in DNA: TGTGCCAGCAGTTACGAAGGGGAAGCTTTCTTT. The rearrangement joins TRBV6-5 to TRBJ1-1; D unclear. Trimming removed 2 bases at V and 8 bases at J, with 6 bases between. CDR1 and CDR2 (germline): MNHEY, SVGAGI. This CDR3 is 11 amino acids long.

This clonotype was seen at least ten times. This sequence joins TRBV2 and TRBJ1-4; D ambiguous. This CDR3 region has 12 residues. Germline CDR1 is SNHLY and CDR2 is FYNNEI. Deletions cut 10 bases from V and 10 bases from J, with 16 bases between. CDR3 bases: TGTGCCATTAGAAAGGGCGCCGGAAAACTGTTTTTT. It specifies CAIRKGAGKLFF.

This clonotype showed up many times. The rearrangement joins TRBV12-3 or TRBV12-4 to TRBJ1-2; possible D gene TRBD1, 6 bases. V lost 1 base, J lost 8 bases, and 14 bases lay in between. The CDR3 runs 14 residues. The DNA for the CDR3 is TGTGCCAGCAGTTTAGTCCAGGGGCGTAGGGGCTACACCTTC. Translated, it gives CASSLVQGRRGYTF.

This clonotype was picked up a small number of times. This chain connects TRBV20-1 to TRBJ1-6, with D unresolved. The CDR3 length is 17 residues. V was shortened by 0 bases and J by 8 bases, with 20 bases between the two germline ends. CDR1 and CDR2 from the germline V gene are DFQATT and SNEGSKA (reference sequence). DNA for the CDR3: TGCAGTGCTAGAGACTCTAGCACAGCCGCAACGGATTCACCCCTCCACTTT. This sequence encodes CSARDSSTAATDSPLHF.

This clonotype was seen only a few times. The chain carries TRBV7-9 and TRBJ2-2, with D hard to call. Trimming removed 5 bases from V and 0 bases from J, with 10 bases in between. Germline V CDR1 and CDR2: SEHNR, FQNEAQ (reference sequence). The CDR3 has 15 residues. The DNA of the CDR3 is TGTGCCAGCAGCCTACTAATGGCGAACACCGGGGAGCTGTTTTTT. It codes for CASSLLMANTGELFF.

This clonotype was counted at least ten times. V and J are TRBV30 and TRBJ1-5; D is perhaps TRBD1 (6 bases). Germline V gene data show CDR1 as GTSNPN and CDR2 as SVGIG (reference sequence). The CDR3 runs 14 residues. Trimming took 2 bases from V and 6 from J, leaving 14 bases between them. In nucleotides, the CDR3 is TGTGCCTGGAGTCCCGGGACACGCGGTCAGCCCCAGCATTTT. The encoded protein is CAWSPGTRGQPQHF.

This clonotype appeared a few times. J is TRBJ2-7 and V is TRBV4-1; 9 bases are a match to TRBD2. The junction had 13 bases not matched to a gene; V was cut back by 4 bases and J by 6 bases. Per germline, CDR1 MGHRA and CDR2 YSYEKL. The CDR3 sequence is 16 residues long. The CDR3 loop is CASSRGSSGGLIEQYF. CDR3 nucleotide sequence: TGCGCCAGCAGCCGCGGGAGTAGCGGGGGTTTAATCGAGCAGTACTTC.

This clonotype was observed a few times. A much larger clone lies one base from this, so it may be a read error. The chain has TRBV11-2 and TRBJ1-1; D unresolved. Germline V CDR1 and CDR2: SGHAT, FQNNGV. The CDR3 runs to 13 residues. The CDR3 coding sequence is TGTGCCAGCAGCTTACGGGTGAACACTGGAGCTTTCTTT. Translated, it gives CASSLRVNTGAFF.

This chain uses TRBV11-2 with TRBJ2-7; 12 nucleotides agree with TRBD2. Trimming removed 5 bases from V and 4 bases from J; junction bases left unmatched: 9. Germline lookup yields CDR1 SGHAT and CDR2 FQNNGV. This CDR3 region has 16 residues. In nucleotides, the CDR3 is TGTGCCAGCAGCGAAGAGGCTAGCGGGGGGGCTTACGAGCAGTACTTC. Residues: CASSEEASGGAYEQYF.

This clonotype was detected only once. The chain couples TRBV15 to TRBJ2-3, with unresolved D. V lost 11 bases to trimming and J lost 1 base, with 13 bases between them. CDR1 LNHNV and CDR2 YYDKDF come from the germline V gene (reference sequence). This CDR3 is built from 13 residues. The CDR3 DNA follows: TGTGCCGCCCTGGACGGTGGCACAGATACGCAGTATTTT. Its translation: CAALDGGTDTQYF.